This TCR beta chain derives from a study of OX40 agonist ivuxolimab in advanced cancers. Study-level background: A history of anti-PD-1, anti-PD-L1 or anti-CTLA-4 therapy was acceptable, and over 35% had some.

Broader study findings: Averaging showed that CD8+ T cells had more expanded clones than CD4+ did.

Measured with immunoSEQ multiplex PCR; TCRdb has only the in-frame clones, and not every one. The table has 19,000 or so clones, around four fifths seen once. With respect to this clone: What it binds is not known.

The sample was CD4+ or CD8+ T cells sorted from blood, taken in a trial of the OX40 agonist ivuxolimab. This receptor was identified in an adult with an advanced solid tumor such as melanoma, head and neck, liver or kidney cancer.

CDR3 loop: CASSYSTGLVEQFF. CDR3 nucleotide sequence: TGTGCCAGCAGTTACTCGACTGGGTTAGTTGAGCAGTTCTTC. The V call is TRBV6-5, the J call TRBJ2-1; D is unresolved. The ends were cut back, 0 bases at V and 9 bases at J, with 12 bases in the middle. This CDR3 has 14 residues. CDR1 is MNHEY and CDR2 is SVGAGI in the germline V gene.